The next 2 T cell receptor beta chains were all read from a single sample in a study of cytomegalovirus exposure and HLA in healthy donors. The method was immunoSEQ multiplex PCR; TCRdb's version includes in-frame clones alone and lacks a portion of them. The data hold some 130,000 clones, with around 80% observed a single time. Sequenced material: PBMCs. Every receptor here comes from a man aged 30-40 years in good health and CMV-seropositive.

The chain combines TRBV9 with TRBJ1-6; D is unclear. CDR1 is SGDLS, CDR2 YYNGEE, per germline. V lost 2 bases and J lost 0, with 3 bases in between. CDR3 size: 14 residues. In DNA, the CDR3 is TGTGCCAGCAGCGTCGGCTCCTATAATTCACCCCTCCACTTT. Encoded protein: CASSVGSYNSPLHF.

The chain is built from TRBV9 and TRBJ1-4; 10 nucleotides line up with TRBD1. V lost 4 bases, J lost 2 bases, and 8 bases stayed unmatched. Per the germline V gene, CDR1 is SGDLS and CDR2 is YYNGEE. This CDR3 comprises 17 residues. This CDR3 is CASSPRTGGATNEKLFF. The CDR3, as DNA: TGTGCCAGCAGCCCTCGGACAGGGGGAGCGACTAATGAAAAACTGTTTTTT.